A selection of T cell receptor beta chains follows, all from one sample in a study of lymphopenia after photon versus proton radiotherapy. Assay used: immunoSEQ multiplex PCR; TCRdb lists only in-frame clones, some missing. The table records 50,000 to 65,000 clones, roughly 87% of them present only once. Source: peripheral blood, taken from a patient treated with proton-based radiotherapy. All receptors come from an elderly man with esophageal cancer. CDR3s include the opening cysteine and the closing phenylalanine or tryptophan. A D gene is named only where the DNA matches it firmly. Only some rows state a clone size, as once, few, many or a class for expanded clones.

V gene: TRBV6-5
D gene: TRBD1
clone size: -
J gene: TRBJ2-1
CDR3 DNA: TGTGCCAGCAGTTACTATCAGGGGGCAAATGAGCAGTTCTTC
CDR3 protein: CASSYYQGANEQFF

V gene: TRBV10-3
D gene: -
clone size: -
J gene: TRBJ2-5
CDR3 DNA: TGTGCCATCAGTGAGGGTCAAGAGACCCAGTACTTC
CDR3 protein: CAISEGQETQYF

V gene: TRBV7-9
D gene: TRBD1
clone size: -
J gene: TRBJ1-6
CDR3 DNA: TGTGCCAGCAGCTTGCGACAGGGGGCGTTATATAATTCACCCCTCCACTTT
CDR3 protein: CASSLRQGALYNSPLHF

V gene: TRBV18
D gene: TRBD1
clone size: few
J gene: TRBJ2-7
CDR3 DNA: TGTGCCAGCTCCCCAGGACAGGGTGACGAGCAGTACTTC
CDR3 protein: CASSPGQGDEQYF

V gene: TRBV30
D gene: TRBD1
clone size: -
J gene: TRBJ1-2
CDR3 DNA: TGTGCCTGGAGCGATCAGGGGGCGCAGGACTATGGCTACACCTTC
CDR3 protein: CAWSDQGAQDYGYTF

V gene: TRBV2
D gene: -
clone size: few
J gene: TRBJ1-5
CDR3 DNA: TGTGCCAGCAGTGAAGCTGCCCGGGATCAGCCCCAGCATTTT
CDR3 protein: CASSEAARDQPQHF

V gene: TRBV5-6
D gene: -
clone size: -
J gene: TRBJ2-1
CDR3 DNA: TGTGCCAGCAGCTTGGTGCCCAAGCCGACCTACAATGAGCAGTTCTTC
CDR3 protein: CASSLVPKPTYNEQFF

V gene: TRBV5-1
D gene: -
clone size: -
J gene: TRBJ2-2
CDR3 DNA: TGCGCCAGCAGCTCCCTGAACACCGGGGAGCTGTTTTTT
CDR3 protein: CASSSLNTGELFF

V gene: TRBV10-1
D gene: TRBD2
clone size: -
J gene: TRBJ2-2
CDR3 DNA: TGCGCCAGCAGTGAGTTCGGGAGGGTCCCAACCGGGGAGCTGTTTTTT
CDR3 protein: CASSEFGRVPTGELFF

V gene: TRBV9
D gene: TRBD1
clone size: -
J gene: TRBJ1-2
CDR3 DNA: TGTGCCAGCAGCGTATCGGACAGGGTAGAGTATGGCTACACCTTC
CDR3 protein: CASSVSDRVEYGYTF

V gene: TRBV19
D gene: -
clone size: -
J gene: TRBJ2-7
CDR3 DNA: TGTGCCAGTAGTTCCTCCTGGACGGTCTCCTACGAGCAGTACTTC
CDR3 protein: CASSSSWTVSYEQYF

V gene: TRBV5-1
D gene: -
clone size: -
J gene: TRBJ1-5
CDR3 DNA: TGCGCCAGCAGCTTGGCGTCAGGGCTCAATCAGCCCCAGCATTTT
CDR3 protein: CASSLASGLNQPQHF

V gene: TRBV19
D gene: TRBD1
clone size: -
J gene: TRBJ1-3
CDR3 DNA: TGTGCCAGTAGTCCCCGGGACAGGGGGCCTCTAAACACCATATATTTT
CDR3 protein: CASSPRDRGPLNTIYF

V gene: TRBV11-2
D gene: TRBD1
clone size: -
J gene: TRBJ1-6
CDR3 DNA: TGTGCCAGCAGCGAGACAGGGATGGAATCACCCCTCCACTTT
CDR3 protein: CASSETGMESPLHF

V gene: TRBV30
D gene: TRBD1
clone size: -
J gene: TRBJ1-2
CDR3 DNA: TGTGCCTGGGTGGCAGGGGGCGCCGGTGGCTACACCTTC
CDR3 protein: CAWVAGGAGGYTF

V gene: TRBV7-6
D gene: -
clone size: -
J gene: TRBJ2-7
CDR3 DNA: TGTGCCAGCAGCCCTATGGCCTCACAGGGAAGCTACGAGCAGTACTTC
CDR3 protein: CASSPMASQGSYEQYF